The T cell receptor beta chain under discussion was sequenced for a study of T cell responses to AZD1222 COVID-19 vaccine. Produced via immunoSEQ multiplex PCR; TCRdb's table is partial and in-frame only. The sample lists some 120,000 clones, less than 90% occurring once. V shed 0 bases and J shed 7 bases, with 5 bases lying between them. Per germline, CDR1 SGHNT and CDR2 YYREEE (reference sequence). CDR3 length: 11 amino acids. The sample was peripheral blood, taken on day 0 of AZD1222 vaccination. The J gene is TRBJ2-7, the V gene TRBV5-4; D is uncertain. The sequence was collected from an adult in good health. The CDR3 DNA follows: TGTGCCAGCAGCTTGGGACGGGAGCAGTACTTC. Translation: CASSLGREQYF.